Presented here are 16 T cell receptor beta chains from one specimen sequenced in a study of blood T cell repertoires in COVID-19. The repertoire was sequenced with immunoSEQ multiplex PCR; TCRdb's copy has only in-frame clones and lacks some. The sample contains fewer than 350,000 clones, about 93% of which appear only once. The sequencing sample was made of peripheral blood. These receptors all stem from a woman younger than 45 with COVID-19, enrolled during active disease.

This chain joins TRBV5-1 and TRBJ2-7; 8 nucleotides align to TRBD2. V lost 4 bases and J lost 0; bases outside the gene matches: 6. CDR1 SGHRS and CDR2 YFSETQ come from the germline V gene. The CDR3 sequence is 15 residues long. In DNA, the CDR3 is TGCGCCAGCAGCATTGGACTAGCATACTCCTACGAGCAGTACTTC. This translates into CASSIGLAYSYEQYF.

This rearrangement joins TRBV24-1 to TRBJ2-1, with D perhaps matching TRBD2 (6 bases). V lost 3 bases to trimming and J lost 7 bases, with 18 bases between them. CDR1 and CDR2 from the germline V gene are KGHDR and SFDVKD. The CDR3 has 16 residues. Here the CDR3 DNA reads TGTGCCACCAGTGATCCGGGACTTCCGAAAGGAAATGAGCAGTTCTTC. Protein sequence: CATSDPGLPKGNEQFF.

The chain is built from TRBV6-4 and TRBJ1-1; a weak D match, TRBD1 (5 bases). Per germline, CDR1 MRHNA and CDR2 SNTAGT. Trimming shortened V by 6 bases and J by 6 bases, and 11 bases separated the two germline ends. The CDR3 consists of 12 residues. The CDR3 loop reads CASSLQEPEAFF. The CDR3 nucleotides are TGTGCCAGCAGCCTACAGGAACCTGAAGCTTTCTTT.

The CDR3 region has the DNA TGTGCCAGCAGTCCCCGCGGAGGGCCTAATGAAAAACTGTTTTTT. It specifies CASSPRGGPNEKLFF. The V gene is TRBV27, the J gene TRBJ1-4; D not resolved. The CDR3 is made up of 15 amino acids. V lost 5 bases and J 3 bases, leaving 13 bases between the germline ends. Germline CDR1 reads MNHEY; CDR2 reads SMNVEV (reference sequence).

V gene TRBV5-1 combines with J gene TRBJ2-3, with D possibly being TRBD2 (6 bases). This CDR3 has 14 amino acids. The V end lost 5 bases, the J end lost 3 bases, and 13 bases lay between the germline ends. Looked up from germline, CDR1 is SGHRS and CDR2 is YFSETQ. The CDR3 nucleotides are TGCGCCAGCAGGATCCCCGGGAGAACAGATACGCAGTATTTT. This codes for CASRIPGRTDTQYF.

A note on this clone: Distinct nucleotide sequences in the sample also encode this CDR3. The chain uses TRBV6-4 and TRBJ2-5; D is undetermined. The V end was cut by 2 bases, the J end by 1 base, with 5 bases between. The CDR3 runs 13 residues. Germline V gives CDR1 MRHNA, CDR2 SNTAGT. The CDR3 bases are TGTGCCAGCAGTGACGGGCCCCAAGAGACCCAGTACTTC. Its translation is CASSDGPQETQYF.

The DNA for the CDR3 is TGTGCCAGCAGCGTAGTGGACAGGGACCACAATGAGCAGTTCTTC. Translation: CASSVVDRDHNEQFF. The chain joins TRBV9 to TRBJ2-1, with 8 bases aligning to TRBD1. The CDR3 has 15 residues. V trimming: 0 bases; J trimming: 5 bases; junction bases outside the gene matches: 4. Germline CDR1 is SGDLS and CDR2 is YYNGEE.

The chain links TRBV6-2 or TRBV6-3 to TRBJ2-5; 7 bases fit TRBD1. Losses at the gene ends were 5 bases for V and 7 bases for J; bases not matched to a gene: 10. This CDR3 is 14 amino acids long. Germline values: CDR1 MNHEY, CDR2 SVGEGT. This CDR3 is CASSLTGTSGTQYF. CDR3 DNA sequence: TGTGCCAGCAGTCTGACAGGGACCTCCGGGACCCAGTACTTC.

The chain is built from TRBV24-1 and TRBJ2-6; 7 bases line up with TRBD1. The CDR3 contains 17 residues. Germline CDR1 and CDR2: KGHDR and SFDVKD. The J segment lost 0 bases and the V segment lost 3 bases, leaving 4 bases of the junction unmatched. CDR3 sequence: CATSDDRESSGANVLTF. The DNA of the CDR3 is TGTGCCACCAGTGATGACAGGGAGAGCTCTGGGGCCAACGTCCTGACTTTC.

The rearrangement links TRBV3-1 (or the pseudogene TRBV3-2) to TRBJ2-3; 9 bases line up with TRBD2. Germline V CDR1 and CDR2: LGHDT, YNNKEL (reference sequence). The CDR3 length is 17 residues. V lost 0 bases, J lost 1 base, and 5 bases stayed unmatched. The CDR3 nucleotides are TGTGCCAGCAGCCAAGATCTTTCTAGCGGGGGCACAGATACGCAGTATTTT. It yields the protein CASSQDLSSGGTDTQYF.

This chain joins TRBV5-4 and TRBJ2-2; 15 nucleotides line up with TRBD2. After removal of 0 bases from V and 8 bases from J, the junction contained 2 bases not matched to a gene. This CDR3 spans 16 amino acids. Germline V gives CDR1 SGHNT, CDR2 YYREEE (reference sequence). CDR3 bases: TGTGCCAGCAGCTTGGGGGGACTAGCGGGAGGAGGGGAGCTGTTTTTT. Translating it yields CASSLGGLAGGGELFF.

The rearrangement links TRBV24-1 to TRBJ2-7; TRBD1 matches 8 bases. V shed 4 bases and J 3 bases; nucleotides not matched to a gene: 1. This CDR3 comprises 13 residues. Germline CDR1 KGHDR, CDR2 SFDVKD. CDR3 nucleotide sequence: TGTGCCACCAGTGAAGGGACAGGCTACGAGCAGTACTTC. Its translation is CATSEGTGYEQYF.

CDR3 loop: CASSAAGGAVEKLFF. CDR3 nucleotides: TGTGCCAGCAGCGCGGCGGGGGGGGCGGTTGAAAAACTGTTTTTT. The chain employs TRBV11-2 and TRBJ1-4; D might be TRBD1 (6 bases). CDR3 size: 15 residues. Germline CDR1 is SGHAT and CDR2 is FQNNGV. V lost 5 bases to trimming and J lost 7 bases, with 17 bases between them.

This chain links TRBV6-6 with TRBJ1-5; a weak D match, TRBD1 (5 bases). Germline V CDR1 and CDR2: MNHNY, SVGAGI (reference sequence). The V end was cut by 9 bases, the J end by 3 bases, with 12 bases between. The CDR3 contains 13 residues. CDR3 sequence (DNA): TGTGCCAGTTCCGGACACCACAATCAGCCCCAGCATTTT. Translated: CASSGHHNQPQHF.

V usage is TRBV24-1 and J usage is TRBJ1-3, with D perhaps matching TRBD1 (6 bases). CDR3 size: 15 residues. The germline V gene has CDR1 KGHDR and CDR2 SFDVKD. Between the trimmed V and J ends, which lost 2 bases and 3 bases, there was a span of 10 bases. CDR3 in DNA: TGTGCCACCAGTGATTCAGGGGCAGGTGGAAACACCATATATTTT. Residues: CATSDSGAGGNTIYF.

V and J are TRBV7-8 and TRBJ2-4, with D tentatively TRBD1 (6 bases). Germline V gives CDR1 SGHVS, CDR2 FQNEAQ. This CDR3 is 15 amino acids long. V was pared by 4 bases and J by 8 bases, with 18 bases between. CDR3 bases: TGTGCCAGCAGCTCCTCTCCGGACAGCGAACACATTCAGTACTTC. Translated, it gives CASSSSPDSEHIQYF.